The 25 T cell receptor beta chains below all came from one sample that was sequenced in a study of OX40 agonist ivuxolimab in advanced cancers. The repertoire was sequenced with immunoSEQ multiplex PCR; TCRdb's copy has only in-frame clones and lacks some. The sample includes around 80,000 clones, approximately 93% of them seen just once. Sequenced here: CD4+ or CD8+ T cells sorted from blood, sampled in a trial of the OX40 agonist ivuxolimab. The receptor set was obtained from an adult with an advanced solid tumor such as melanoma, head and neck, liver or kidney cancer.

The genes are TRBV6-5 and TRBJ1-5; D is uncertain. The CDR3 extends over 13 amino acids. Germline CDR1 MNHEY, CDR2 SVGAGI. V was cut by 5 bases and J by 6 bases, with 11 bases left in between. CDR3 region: CASSLYEGQPQHF. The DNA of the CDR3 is TGTGCCAGCAGTCTTTACGAGGGTCAGCCCCAGCATTTT.

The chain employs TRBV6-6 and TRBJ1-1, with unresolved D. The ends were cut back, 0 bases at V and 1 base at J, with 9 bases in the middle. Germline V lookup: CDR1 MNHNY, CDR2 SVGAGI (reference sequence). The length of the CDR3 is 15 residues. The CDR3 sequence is CASSYSMSGNTEAFF. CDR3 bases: TGTGCCAGCAGTTACTCGATGTCCGGGAACACTGAAGCTTTCTTT.

Here the CDR3 DNA reads TGTGCCAGCAGCGCCCCCGGGTCAGCCGGGGAGCTGTTTTTT. Protein sequence: CASSAPGSAGELFF. The rearrangement joins TRBV7-2 to TRBJ2-2; D is unresolved. The germline gives CDR1 SGHTA, CDR2 FQGNSA. The CDR3 extends over 14 amino acids. Trimming stripped 5 bases from V and 6 bases from J, with 13 bases between.

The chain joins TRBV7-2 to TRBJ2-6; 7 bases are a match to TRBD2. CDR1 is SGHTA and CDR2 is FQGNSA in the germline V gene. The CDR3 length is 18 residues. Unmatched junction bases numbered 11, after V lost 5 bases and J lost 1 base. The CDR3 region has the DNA TGTGCCAGCAGCCCCGTTCCTGTGGGGGGGTCTGGGGCCAACGTCCTGACTTTC. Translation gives CASSPVPVGGSGANVLTF.

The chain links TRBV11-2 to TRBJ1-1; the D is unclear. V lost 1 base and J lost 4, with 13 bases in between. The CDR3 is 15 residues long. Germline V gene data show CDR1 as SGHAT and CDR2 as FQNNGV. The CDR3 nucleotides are TGTGCCAGCAGCTTAGGTCCCGGAATGGGCACTGAAGCTTTCTTT. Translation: CASSLGPGMGTEAFF.

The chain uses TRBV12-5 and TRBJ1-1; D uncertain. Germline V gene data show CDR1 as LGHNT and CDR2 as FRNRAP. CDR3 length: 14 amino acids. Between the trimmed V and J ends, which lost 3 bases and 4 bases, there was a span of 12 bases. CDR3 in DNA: TGTGCTAGTGGTTTTTTGGAAGGGCTCACTGAAGCTTTCTTT. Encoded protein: CASGFLEGLTEAFF.

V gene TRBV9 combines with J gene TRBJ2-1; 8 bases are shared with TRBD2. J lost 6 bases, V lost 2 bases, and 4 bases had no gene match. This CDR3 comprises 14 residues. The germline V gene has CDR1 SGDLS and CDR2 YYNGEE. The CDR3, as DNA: TGTGCCAGCAGCGTTCAGGGGACTAGCAATGAGCAGTTCTTC. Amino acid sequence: CASSVQGTSNEQFF.

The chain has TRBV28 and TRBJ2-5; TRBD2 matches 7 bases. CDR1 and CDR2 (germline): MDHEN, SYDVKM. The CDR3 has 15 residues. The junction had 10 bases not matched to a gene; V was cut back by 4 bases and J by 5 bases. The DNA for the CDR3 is TGTGCCAGCAGTTACCGGGTCATGGGAGGGGAGACCCAGTACTTC. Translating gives CASSYRVMGGETQYF. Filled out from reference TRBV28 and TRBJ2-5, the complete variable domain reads DVKVTQSSRYLVKRTGEKVFLECVQDMDHENMFWYRQDPGLGLRLIYFSYDVKMKEKGDIPEGYSVSREKKERFSLILESASTNQTSMYLCASSYRVMGGETQYFGPGTRLLVL.

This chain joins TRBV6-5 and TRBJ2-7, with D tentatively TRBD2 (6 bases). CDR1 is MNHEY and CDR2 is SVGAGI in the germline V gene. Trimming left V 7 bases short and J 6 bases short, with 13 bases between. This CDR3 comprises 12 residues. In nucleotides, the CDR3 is TGTGCCAGCAAAATGGGAGGTGGCGAGCAGTACTTC. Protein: CASKMGGGEQYF.

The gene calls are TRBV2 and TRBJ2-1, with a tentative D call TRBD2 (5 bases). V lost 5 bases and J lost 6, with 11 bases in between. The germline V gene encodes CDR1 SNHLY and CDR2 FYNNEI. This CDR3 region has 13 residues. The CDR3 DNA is TGTGCCAGCAGTTGGGCCCGGGGCAATGAGCAGTTCTTC. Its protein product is CASSWARGNEQFF.

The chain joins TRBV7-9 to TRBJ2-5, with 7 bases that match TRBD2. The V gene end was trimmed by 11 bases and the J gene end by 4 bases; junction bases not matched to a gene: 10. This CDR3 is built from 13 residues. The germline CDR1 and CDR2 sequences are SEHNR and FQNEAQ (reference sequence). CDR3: CAGATWGGETQYF. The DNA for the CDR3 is TGTGCCGGCGCAACATGGGGGGGAGAGACCCAGTACTTC. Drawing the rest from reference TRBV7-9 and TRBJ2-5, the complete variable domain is DTGVSQNPRHKITKRGQNVTFRCDPISEHNRLYWYRQTLGQGPEFLTYFQNEAQLEKSRLLSDRFSAERPKGSFSTLEIQRTEQGDSAMYLCAGATWGGETQYFGPGTRLLVL.

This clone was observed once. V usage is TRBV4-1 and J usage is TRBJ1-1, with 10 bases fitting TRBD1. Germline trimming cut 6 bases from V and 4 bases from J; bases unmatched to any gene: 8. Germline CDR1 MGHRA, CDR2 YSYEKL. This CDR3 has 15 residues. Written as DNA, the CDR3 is TGCGCCAGCAGGAGAACGACAGGGGGCGGCACTGAAGCTTTCTTT. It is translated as CASRRTTGGGTEAFF.

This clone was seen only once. CDR3 amino acids: CASSLGASEPYEQYF. The DNA of the CDR3 is TGTGCCAGCAGTTTAGGGGCTAGCGAGCCCTACGAGCAGTACTTC. V and J are TRBV28 and TRBJ2-7, with D maybe TRBD2 (6 bases). V shed 2 bases and J shed 2 bases, with 13 bases lying between them. In germline, CDR1 is MDHEN, CDR2 SYDVKM. This CDR3 has 15 amino acids.

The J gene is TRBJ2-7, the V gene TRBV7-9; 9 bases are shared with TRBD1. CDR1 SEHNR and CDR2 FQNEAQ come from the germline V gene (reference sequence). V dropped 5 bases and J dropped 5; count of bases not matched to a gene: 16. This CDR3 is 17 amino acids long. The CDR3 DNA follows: TGTGCCAGCAGCCCCAACCCCGACGGGACAGGGATGGACGAGCAGTACTTC. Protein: CASSPNPDGTGMDEQYF.

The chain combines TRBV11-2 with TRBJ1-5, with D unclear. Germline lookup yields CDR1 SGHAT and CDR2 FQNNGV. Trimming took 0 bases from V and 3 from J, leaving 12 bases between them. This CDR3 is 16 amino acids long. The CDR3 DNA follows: TGTGCCAGCAGCTTAGATTTGAGGGCTACCAATCAGCCCCAGCATTTT. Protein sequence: CASSLDLRATNQPQHF.

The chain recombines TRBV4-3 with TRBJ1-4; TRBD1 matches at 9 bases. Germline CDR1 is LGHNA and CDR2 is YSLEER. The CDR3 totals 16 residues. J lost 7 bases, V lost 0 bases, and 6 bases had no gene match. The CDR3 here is CASSQDWDRAIEKLFF. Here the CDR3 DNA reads TGCGCCAGCAGCCAAGATTGGGACAGGGCCATTGAAAAACTGTTTTTT.

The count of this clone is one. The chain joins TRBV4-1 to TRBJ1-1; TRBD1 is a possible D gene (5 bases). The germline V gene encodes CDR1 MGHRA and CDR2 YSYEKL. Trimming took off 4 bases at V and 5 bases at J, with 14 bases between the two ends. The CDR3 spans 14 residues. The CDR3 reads CASSLGGEWTEAFF. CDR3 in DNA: TGCGCCAGCAGCCTCGGGGGGGAGTGGACTGAAGCTTTCTTT.

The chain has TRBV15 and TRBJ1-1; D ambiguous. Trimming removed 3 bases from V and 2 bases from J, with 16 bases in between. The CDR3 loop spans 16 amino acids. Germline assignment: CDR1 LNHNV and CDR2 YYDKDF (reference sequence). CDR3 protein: CATSRGQILENTEAFF. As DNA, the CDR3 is TGTGCCACCAGCAGGGGCCAGATCCTGGAAAACACTGAAGCTTTCTTT.

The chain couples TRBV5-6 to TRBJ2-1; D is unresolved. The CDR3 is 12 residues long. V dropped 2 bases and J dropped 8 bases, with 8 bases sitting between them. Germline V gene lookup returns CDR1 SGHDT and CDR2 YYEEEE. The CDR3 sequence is CASSFSSYEQFF. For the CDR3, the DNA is TGTGCCAGCAGCTTCAGTAGCTATGAGCAGTTCTTC.

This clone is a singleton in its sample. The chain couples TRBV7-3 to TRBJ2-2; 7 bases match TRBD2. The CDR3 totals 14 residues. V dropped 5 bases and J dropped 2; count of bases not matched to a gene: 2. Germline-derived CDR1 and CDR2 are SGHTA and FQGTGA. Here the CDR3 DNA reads TGTGCCAGCAGCCGGGACTATAACACCGGGGAGCTGTTTTTT. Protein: CASSRDYNTGELFF.

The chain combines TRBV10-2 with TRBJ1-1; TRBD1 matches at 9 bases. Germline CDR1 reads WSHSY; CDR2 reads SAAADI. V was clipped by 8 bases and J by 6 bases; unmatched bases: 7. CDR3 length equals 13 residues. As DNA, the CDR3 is TGCGCCAGCCTCTGGGACAGGGTACCTGAAGCTTTCTTT. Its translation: CASLWDRVPEAFF.

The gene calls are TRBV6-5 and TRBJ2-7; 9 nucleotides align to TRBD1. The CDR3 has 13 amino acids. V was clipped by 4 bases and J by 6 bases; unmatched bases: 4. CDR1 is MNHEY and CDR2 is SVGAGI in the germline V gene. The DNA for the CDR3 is TGTGCCAGCAGTTGGGGGACAGGGCTCGAGCAGTACTTC. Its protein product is CASSWGTGLEQYF.

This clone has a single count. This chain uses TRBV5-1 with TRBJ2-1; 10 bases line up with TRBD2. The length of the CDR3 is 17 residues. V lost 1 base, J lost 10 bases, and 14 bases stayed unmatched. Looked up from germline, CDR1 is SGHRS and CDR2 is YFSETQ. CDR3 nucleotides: TGCGCCAGCAGCTTGATGGCTAGCGGGAGATCTGCCGGGGAGCAGTTCTTC. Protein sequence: CASSLMASGRSAGEQFF.

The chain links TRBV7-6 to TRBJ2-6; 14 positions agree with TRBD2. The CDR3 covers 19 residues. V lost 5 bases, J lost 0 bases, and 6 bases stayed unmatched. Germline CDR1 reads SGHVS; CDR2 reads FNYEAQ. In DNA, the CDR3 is TGTGCCAGCAGCCCGGGACTAGCGGGAGCTCTCTCTGGGGCCAACGTCCTGACTTTC. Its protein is CASSPGLAGALSGANVLTF.

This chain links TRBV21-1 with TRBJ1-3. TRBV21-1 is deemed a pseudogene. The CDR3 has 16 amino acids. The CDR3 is CASSKDAGRHWNTIYF. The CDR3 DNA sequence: TGTGCCAGCAGCAAAGACGCGGGCCGCCATTGGAACACCATATATTTT.